These 16 T cell receptor beta chains originate from one sample sequenced in a study of CD8+ T cells in alopecia areata (dated by TCRdb to about 2018). Libraries were built with the immunoSEQ multiplex PCR assay. RNA was extracted from all samples and reverse transcribed into cDNA, which served as template for TCR sequencing. Entries here come from immuneACCESS through TCRdb and include only in-frame sequences with V and J called. Some clones fail to appear in such tables; in the studies checked, an unresolved V gene covers under half of the shortfall, and the cause of the remainder is unknown. Across this sample there are roughly 200,000 clones, with 50% to 70% seen only once. The leading ten clones occupy under 2% of the sample. Read against the paper, the sample's time point label means: baseline before oral tofacitinib. Here the sequenced sample was CD4+ T cells sorted from blood, taken at week 0. The receptors derive from a human donor with alopecia areata.

This clone turned up a few times. The chain joins TRBV5-1 to TRBJ2-1, with D possibly being TRBD1 (6 bases). V gave up 4 bases and J gave up 8 bases, with 19 bases separating them. The CDR3 loop spans 15 amino acids. CDR1 is SGHRS, CDR2 YFSETQ, per germline. The DNA for the CDR3 is TGCGCCAGCAGCCGGCCGGACAGTGTGGGCGATGAGCAGTTCTTC. Protein product: CASSRPDSVGDEQFF.

The chain carries TRBV7-8 and TRBJ2-7; 8 bases are shared with TRBD2. CDR1 and CDR2 from the germline V gene are SGHVS and FQNEAQ. The V and J ends lost 5 bases and 3 bases, in that order; junction bases with no gene match: 12. The CDR3 is made up of 16 amino acids. CDR3 in amino acids: CASSLAGGLGIYEQYF. DNA of the CDR3: TGTGCCAGCAGCCTGGCGGGGGGACTAGGGATCTACGAGCAGTACTTC.

This rearrangement joins TRBV20-1 to TRBJ1-2; no reliable D call. V lost 5 bases and J 7 bases, leaving 11 bases between the germline ends. The germline CDR1 and CDR2 sequences are DFQATT and SNEGSKA (reference sequence). The CDR3 runs to 11 residues. In DNA form, the CDR3 reads TGCAGTGCTTTTCTCCAGAGTGGCTACACCTTC. This encodes CSAFLQSGYTF.

The rearrangement joins TRBV27 to TRBJ1-5, with 8 positions matching TRBD1. The junction had 6 bases not matched to a gene; V was cut back by 6 bases and J by 5 bases. The CDR3 is 14 residues long. Germline values: CDR1 MNHEY, CDR2 SMNVEV (reference sequence). CDR3: CASSTGGRDQPQHF. The CDR3 region has the DNA TGTGCCAGCAGCACAGGGGGGAGAGATCAGCCCCAGCATTTT.

This clone was observed a few times. This rearrangement joins TRBV29-1 to TRBJ2-1; 8 positions match TRBD2. The germline CDR1 and CDR2 sequences are SQVTM and ANQGSEA. There are 12 residues in the CDR3. V lost 4 bases to trimming and J lost 8 bases; unmatched junction nucleotides: 4. The CDR3 loop is CSVGSGSYEQFF. CDR3 DNA: TGCAGCGTTGGAAGCGGGAGCTATGAGCAGTTCTTC.

This clone has only a few counts. The V call is TRBV7-2, the J call TRBJ2-5; no clear D. Trimming pared 1 base from V and 2 bases from J, leaving 8 bases between. Per the germline V gene, CDR1 is SGHTA and CDR2 is FQGNSA. The CDR3 is made up of 14 amino acids. CDR3 loop: CASSLGRFQETQYF. The DNA for the CDR3 is TGTGCCAGCAGCTTAGGCCGGTTTCAAGAGACCCAGTACTTC.

The V and J genes are TRBV30 and TRBJ2-2; a weak D match, TRBD1 (5 bases). This CDR3 spans 15 amino acids. Germline CDR1 is GTSNPN and CDR2 is SVGIG (reference sequence). V lost 8 bases and J 4 bases, leaving 20 bases between the germline ends. The CDR3 reads CAGFVPIQGTGELFF. The DNA of the CDR3 is TGTGCCGGATTTGTTCCCATTCAGGGCACCGGGGAGCTGTTTTTT.

V is TRBV6-6 and J is TRBJ1-1; 8 bases match TRBD1. The germline V gene has CDR1 MNHNY and CDR2 SVGAGI (reference sequence). This CDR3 contains 14 residues. J was trimmed by 7 bases and V by 5 bases; bases with no gene match: 9. The CDR3 region has the DNA TGTGCCAGCAGTCGTATGGGACAGGATATTGAAGCTTTCTTT. This gives the protein CASSRMGQDIEAFF.

This clone was counted only a few times. The chain uses TRBV10-3 and TRBJ2-7, with 7 bases fitting TRBD1. Germline trimming cut 9 bases from V and 3 bases from J; bases unmatched to any gene: 8. This CDR3 comprises 13 residues. Germline CDR1 reads ENHRY; CDR2 reads SYGVKD. In nucleotides, the CDR3 is TGTGCCATTTCTCAGGGGGACCTCTACGAGCAGTACTTC. It is translated as CAISQGDLYEQYF.

The chain has TRBV5-1 and TRBJ2-2; D is possibly TRBD2 (5 bases). Germline values: CDR1 SGHRS, CDR2 YFSETQ. Trimming shortened V by 1 base and J by 6 bases, and 10 bases separated the two germline ends. CDR3 length equals 14 residues. The CDR3 bases are TGCGCCAGCAGCTTGTCCCTAGCCGCCGGGGAGCTGTTTTTT. Its translation is CASSLSLAAGELFF.

The V call is TRBV15, the J call TRBJ2-1, with a tentative D call TRBD2 (5 bases). V dropped 5 bases and J dropped 3 bases, with 11 bases sitting between them. The CDR3 is 14 residues long. Germline V gives CDR1 LNHNV, CDR2 YYDKDF (reference sequence). The CDR3 here is CATSRRGNYNEQFF. The CDR3 DNA is TGTGCCACCAGCCGGAGAGGGAACTACAATGAGCAGTTCTTC.

This chain joins TRBV30 and TRBJ1-1; D ambiguous. The V gene's germline CDR1 is GTSNPN and CDR2 SVGIG (reference sequence). The CDR3 totals 14 residues. The V and J ends lost 3 bases and 0 bases respectively, with 11 bases between them. Here the CDR3 reads CAWSGDQLNTEAFF. The CDR3 coding sequence is TGTGCCTGGAGCGGAGACCAACTGAACACTGAAGCTTTCTTT. Together with reference TRBV30 and TRBJ1-1, the CDR3 gives the full variable domain: SQTIHQWPATLVQPVGSPLSLECTVEGTSNPNLYWYRQAAGRGLQLLFYSVGIGQISSEVPQNLSASRPQDRQFILSSKKLLLSDSGFYLCAWSGDQLNTEAFFGQGTRLTVV.

The chain recombines TRBV5-6 with TRBJ2-5, with D maybe TRBD2 (5 bases). The germline V and J ends were trimmed by 1 base and 5 bases, with 18 bases remaining between them. This CDR3 is 16 amino acids long. Germline V CDR1 and CDR2: SGHDT, YYEEEE. The CDR3 sequence: CASSLFGVESGETQYF. The CDR3 region has the DNA TGTGCCAGCAGCTTGTTCGGTGTAGAGAGCGGCGAGACCCAGTACTTC.

This rearrangement joins TRBV29-1 to TRBJ1-5, with D unresolved. Trimming removed 8 bases from V and 5 bases from J, with 19 bases in between. The CDR3 contains 14 residues. Germline lookup yields CDR1 SQVTM and CDR2 ANQGSEA. The CDR3 here is CSPKIGQRYQPQHF. The CDR3 DNA sequence: TGCAGCCCCAAAATCGGGCAGCGATATCAGCCCCAGCATTTT.

The chain links TRBV29-1 to TRBJ2-4, with 8 nucleotides matching TRBD1. The J segment lost 8 bases and the V segment lost 5 bases, leaving 14 bases of the junction unmatched. CDR1 and CDR2 from the germline V gene are SQVTM and ANQGSEA. This CDR3 is built from 15 residues. The CDR3 coding sequence is TGCAGCGTTAATCTAGCTACAGGGGGAAATCACATTCAGTACTTC. Translation: CSVNLATGGNHIQYF.

The CDR3 spells CSVFTRLRLEAFF. The DNA for the CDR3 is TGCAGCGTATTTACCCGGCTACGACTTGAAGCTTTCTTT. J is TRBJ1-1 and V is TRBV29-1; D unresolved. Trimming shortened V by 6 bases and J by 7 bases, and 18 bases separated the two germline ends. Germline-derived CDR1 and CDR2 are SQVTM and ANQGSEA. The CDR3 has 13 amino acids.